This T cell receptor beta chain was identified during a study of cytomegalovirus exposure and HLA in healthy donors. Study information: Of more than 350 genotyped donors, approximately 84% clustered with self-reported Caucasian donors.

Findings and limits, study-wide: Links to common viral pathogens appeared, in a later analysis, for several of the most significant clusters. Analysis performed later found about 18,000 TCR beta sequences associated with HLA alleles at 0.05 false discovery rate. The authors confirmed in vitro that a few CMV-associated chains were specific for CMV antigens.

J gave up 4 bases and V 2 bases, and 14 bases lay outside the gene matches. Germline V gene sequence: CDR1 SGHTA, CDR2 FQGNSA. The CDR3 consists of 18 residues. In the PCR, 60 Vbeta and 13 Jbeta primers were used. TCRdb keeps only in-frame clones here, not all; method: immunoSEQ multiplex PCR. Here the sample spans roughly 150,000 clones, roughly 72% being singletons. With regard to this clone: No antigen is known for it.

Sequenced: PBMCs. This TCR was sampled from a woman between 40 and 55 years old in good health and CMV-seronegative. The chain uses TRBV7-2 and TRBJ2-7; 10 bases line up with TRBD1. CDR3 sequence: CASSLSDRGTYYSYEQYF. In DNA, the CDR3 is TGTGCCAGCAGCTTATCGGACAGGGGGACCTACTACTCATACGAGCAGTACTTC. Looking up the rest from reference TRBV7-2 and TRBJ2-7 gives the full variable domain: GAGVSQSPSNKVTEKGKDVELRCDPISGHTALYWYRQSLGQGLEFLIYFQGNSAPDKSGLPSDRFSAERTGGSVSTLTIQRTQQEDSAVYLCASSLSDRGTYYSYEQYFGPGTRLTVT.